One and the same sample provided the 19 T cell receptor beta chains below, sequenced in a study of beta chain features in type 1 diabetes (dated by TCRdb to 2017 to 2018). Libraries came from the immunoSEQ multiplex PCR assay. The entire isolated RNA was reverse transcribed using the High Capacity cDNA Reverse Transcription Kit, and thus expressed TCRB transcripts were sequenced. Not all clones reach the TCRdb copy of this immuneACCESS table, which keeps in-frame sequences only. Checked studies attribute under half of the gap to unresolved V genes and leave the rest unexplained. Across this sample there are about 410,000 clones, with about 15% seen only once. The biggest ten clones account for 0.035% to 0.04% of the sample. The sequencing sample was made of naive CD4+ T cells from blood. The cell subset or site tag for this specimen amounts to: true naive CD4+ T cells. The source is a man aged 25-40 years in good health.

With regard to this clone: The same CDR3 is also encoded by other DNA sequences in this sample. The chain is built from TRBV9 and TRBJ2-5, with a weak D call TRBD2 (5 bases). The germline gives CDR1 SGDLS, CDR2 YYNGEE. This CDR3 region has 12 residues. Trimming shortened V by 0 bases and J by 5 bases, and 5 bases separated the two germline ends. CDR3 residues: CASSVAGETQYF. CDR3 sequence (DNA): TGTGCCAGCAGCGTAGCGGGGGAGACCCAGTACTTC. The variable domain in full, with the rest retrieved from reference TRBV9 and TRBJ2-5, is DSGVTQTPKHLITATGQRVTLRCSPRSGDLSVYWYQQSLDQGLQFLIQYYNGEERAKGNILERFSAQQFPDLHSELNLSSLELGDSALYFCASSVAGETQYFGPGTRLLVL.

The chain links TRBV4-1 to TRBJ2-5, with a tentative D call TRBD1 (5 bases). Germline assignment: CDR1 MGHRA and CDR2 YSYEKL. The V end was cut by 5 bases, the J end by 0 bases, with 10 bases between. The CDR3 has 14 residues. The DNA for the CDR3 is TGCGCCAGCAGCGTAGGGGAAAACCAAGAGACCCAGTACTTC. Residues: CASSVGENQETQYF.

The chain has TRBV11-3 and TRBJ2-3; D ambiguous. Germline V gene lookup returns CDR1 SGHNT and CDR2 YENEEA. This CDR3 contains 15 residues. V was pared by 6 bases and J by 2 bases, with 15 bases between. In DNA, the CDR3 is TGTGCCAGCAGACTCCACGGCGGACCCACAGATACGCAGTATTTT. Amino acids: CASRLHGGPTDTQYF.

This clone was seen a handful of times. The chain employs TRBV6-5 and TRBJ1-2; D unresolved. There are 11 residues in the CDR3. The V and J ends lost 5 bases and 8 bases respectively, with 9 bases between them. From germline, CDR1 is MNHEY and CDR2 SVGAGI. The CDR3 DNA is TGTGCCAGCAGTGGACGAGGAGGCTACACCTTC. Its translation: CASSGRGGYTF.

A few counts support this clone. This rearrangement joins TRBV19 to TRBJ1-2; D remains ambiguous. CDR3 length: 14 amino acids. V was shortened by 7 bases and J by 4 bases, with 16 bases between the two germline ends. The germline CDR1 and CDR2 sequences are LNHDA and SQIVND (reference sequence). The CDR3 coding sequence is TGTGCCAGTATGAAGGTTCCAGAATCCTATGGCTACACCTTC. Translating it yields CASMKVPESYGYTF.

The chain uses TRBV15 and TRBJ1-1; 12 nucleotides agree with TRBD1. The length of the CDR3 is 20 residues. CDR1 and CDR2 (germline): LNHNV, YYDKDF (reference sequence). The V and J ends lost 0 bases and 5 bases, in that order; junction bases with no gene match: 16. CDR3 sequence: CATSRDPRGTGGLHITEAFF. The CDR3 bases are TGTGCCACCAGCAGAGACCCCCGCGGGACAGGGGGCCTTCATATTACTGAAGCTTTCTTT.

The rearrangement joins TRBV20-1 to TRBJ2-4; 7 bases align to TRBD2. This CDR3 region has 11 residues. CDR1 is DFQATT, CDR2 SNEGSKA, per germline (reference sequence). The V segment lost 6 bases and the J segment 12 bases; nucleotides outside the gene matches: 8. For the CDR3, the DNA is TGCAGTGCAAGCGGGACTGTCGATCAGTACTTC. The encoded protein is CSASGTVDQYF.

V and J are TRBV30 and TRBJ1-2; a possible D gene is TRBD1 (5 bases). The CDR3 runs to 17 residues. Germline V gene data show CDR1 as GTSNPN and CDR2 as SVGIG (reference sequence). The V gene lost 2 bases and the J gene lost 4 bases, with 23 bases spanning the gap. The CDR3 DNA follows: TGTGCCTGGAGTCCCGCGGTGGGGGACCAGAGACTCTATGGCTACACCTTC. Its translation is CAWSPAVGDQRLYGYTF.

The chain employs TRBV18 and TRBJ2-5; no definite D call. Looked up from germline, CDR1 is KGHSH and CDR2 is LQKENI. V was shortened by 6 bases and J by 3 bases, with 11 bases between the two germline ends. The CDR3 contains 13 residues. CDR3 in DNA: TGTGCCAGCTCCCGGCAGGCGGAAGAGACCCAGTACTTC. Its translation is CASSRQAEETQYF.

The chain has TRBV5-6 and TRBJ1-1; TRBD1 is a possible D gene (6 bases). V was clipped by 4 bases and J by 1 base, with 11 bases between them. Germline V gene data show CDR1 as SGHDT and CDR2 as YYEEEE. The CDR3 is made up of 14 amino acids. This CDR3 reads CASSTGSANTEAFF. CDR3 nucleotide sequence: TGTGCCAGCAGCACAGGGTCGGCGAACACTGAAGCTTTCTTT. Looking up the rest from reference TRBV5-6 and TRBJ1-1 gives the full variable domain: DAGVTQSPTHLIKTRGQQVTLRCSPKSGHDTVSWYQQALGQGPQFIFQYYEEEERQRGNFPDRFSGHQFPNYSSELNVNALLLGDSALYLCASSTGSANTEAFFGQGTRLTVV.

This clone was observed a handful of times. This chain joins TRBV5-1 and TRBJ1-1; 7 bases are shared with TRBD1. Germline V gene data show CDR1 as SGHRS and CDR2 as YFSETQ. The CDR3 is made up of 14 amino acids. The V segment lost 4 bases and the J segment 10 bases; nucleotides outside the gene matches: 13. The CDR3 region is CASSTSGTEESAFF. In DNA, the CDR3 is TGCGCCAGCAGCACCTCCGGGACAGAAGAGTCAGCTTTCTTT.

The gene calls are TRBV6-5 and TRBJ2-3; D is possibly TRBD1 or TRBD2 (5 bases each). Trimming removed 6 bases at V and 10 bases at J, with 14 bases between. CDR1 and CDR2 (germline): MNHEY, SVGAGI. The CDR3 length is 12 residues. This CDR3 reads CASSRDRFAQYF. As DNA, the CDR3 is TGTGCCAGCAGCCGGGACCGCTTCGCGCAGTATTTT.

The chain links TRBV10-3 to TRBJ2-3, with D perhaps given as TRBD1 or TRBD2 (5 bases each). This CDR3 comprises 13 residues. CDR1 and CDR2 from the germline V gene are ENHRY and SYGVKD. Trimming removed 7 bases at V and 3 bases at J, with 11 bases between. The CDR3: CAIMGDGTDTQYF. CDR3 coding DNA: TGTGCCATCATGGGGGATGGGACAGATACGCAGTATTTT.

The V gene is TRBV7-9, the J gene TRBJ2-7; TRBD1 aligns across 8 bases. The ends lost 5 bases at V and 4 bases at J; junction bases unmatched: 10. Germline V gene sequence: CDR1 SEHNR, CDR2 FQNEAQ (reference sequence). The CDR3 sequence is 15 residues long. CDR3: CASSRSTGALYEQYF. The CDR3, as DNA: TGTGCCAGCAGCCGCTCGACAGGGGCATTATACGAGCAGTACTTC.

The V call is TRBV5-4, the J call TRBJ2-1; D may correspond to TRBD1 or TRBD2 (7 bases each). The CDR3 loop spans 15 amino acids. V was trimmed by 4 bases and J by 5 bases, leaving 16 bases between them. The V gene's germline CDR1 is SGHNT and CDR2 YYREEE (reference sequence). For the CDR3, the DNA is TGTGCCAGCAGCCTCCAGGGAGGGGGCAACAATGAGCAGTTCTTC. It codes for CASSLQGGGNNEQFF.

The chain carries TRBV11-2 and TRBJ2-2; D is uncertain. V dropped 6 bases and J dropped 7 bases, with 3 bases sitting between them. Germline V gives CDR1 SGHAT, CDR2 FQNNGV. The CDR3 sequence is 10 residues long. The CDR3: CASSYGELFF. For the CDR3, the DNA is TGTGCCAGCAGTTACGGGGAGCTGTTTTTT.

This chain links TRBV23-1 with TRBJ2-7; perhaps TRBD2 as D (6 bases). TRBV23-1 is given ORF status, its function remaining uncertain. V lost 6 bases and J lost 0, with 12 bases in between. The CDR3 runs to 14 residues. CDR3 region: CASRAAGSSYEQYV. The CDR3 DNA reads as TGCGCCAGCAGGGCAGCGGGCAGCTCCTACGAGCAGTACGTC.

The chain is built from TRBV9 and TRBJ2-4; no definite D call. The CDR3 is 13 amino acids. The V end lost 2 bases, the J end lost 3 bases, and 6 bases lay between the germline ends. CDR1 SGDLS and CDR2 YYNGEE come from the germline V gene. The CDR3 nucleotides read TGTGCCAGCAGCGTTGGAGACAAAAACATTCAGTACTTC. Its translation: CASSVGDKNIQYF.

This clone appeared a few times. The gene calls are TRBV2 and TRBJ2-1; D ambiguous. V lost 3 bases to trimming and J lost 9 bases, with 18 bases between them. The CDR3 consists of 15 residues. Germline lookup yields CDR1 SNHLY and CDR2 FYNNEI. The CDR3, as DNA: TGTGCCAGCAGTGAGGGTGGGCAGCAACACGGTGAGCAGTTCTTC. Translated, it gives CASSEGGQQHGEQFF.